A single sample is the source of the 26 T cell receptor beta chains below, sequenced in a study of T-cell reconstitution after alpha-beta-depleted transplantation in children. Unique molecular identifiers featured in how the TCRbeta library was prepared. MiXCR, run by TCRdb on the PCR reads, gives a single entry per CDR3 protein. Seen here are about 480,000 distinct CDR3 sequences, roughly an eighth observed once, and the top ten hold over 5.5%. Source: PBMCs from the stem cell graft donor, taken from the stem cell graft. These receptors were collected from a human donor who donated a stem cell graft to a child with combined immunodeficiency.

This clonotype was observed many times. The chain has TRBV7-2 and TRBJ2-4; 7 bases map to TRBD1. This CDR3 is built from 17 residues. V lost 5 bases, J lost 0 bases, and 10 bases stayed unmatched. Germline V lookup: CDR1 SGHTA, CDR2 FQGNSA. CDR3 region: CASSVRQGGVAKNIQYF. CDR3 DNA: TGTGCCAGCAGCGTAAGACAGGGTGGGGTAGCCAAAAACATTCAGTACTTC.

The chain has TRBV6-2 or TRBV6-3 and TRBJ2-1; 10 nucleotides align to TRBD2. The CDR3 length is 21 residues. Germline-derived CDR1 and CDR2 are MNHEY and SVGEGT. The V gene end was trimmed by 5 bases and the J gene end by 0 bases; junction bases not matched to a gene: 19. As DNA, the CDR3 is TGTGCCAGCAGTCCGCCGAGGATAAGCGGGAGGGCTCATAGCTCCTACAATGAGCAGTTCTTC. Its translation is CASSPPRISGRAHSSYNEQFF.

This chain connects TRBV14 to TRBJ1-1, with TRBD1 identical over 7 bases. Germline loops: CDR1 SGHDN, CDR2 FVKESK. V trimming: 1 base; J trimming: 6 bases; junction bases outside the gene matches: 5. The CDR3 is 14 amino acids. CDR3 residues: CASSQANRGAEAFF. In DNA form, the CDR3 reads TGTGCCAGCAGCCAAGCTAACAGGGGCGCTGAAGCTTTCTTT.

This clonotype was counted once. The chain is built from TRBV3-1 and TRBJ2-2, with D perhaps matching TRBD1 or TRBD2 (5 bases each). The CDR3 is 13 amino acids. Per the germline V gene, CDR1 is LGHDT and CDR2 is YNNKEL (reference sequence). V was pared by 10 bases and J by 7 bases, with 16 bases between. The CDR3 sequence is CAICRGIGGELFF. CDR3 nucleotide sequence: TGTGCCATCTGTCGGGGCATTGGCGGGGAGCTGTTTTTT.

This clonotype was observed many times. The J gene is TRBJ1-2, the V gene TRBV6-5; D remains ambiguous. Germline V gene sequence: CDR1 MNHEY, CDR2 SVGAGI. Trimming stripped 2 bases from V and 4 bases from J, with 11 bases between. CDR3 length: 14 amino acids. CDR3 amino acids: CASSYGGFGYGYTF. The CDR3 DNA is TGTGCCAGCAGTTACGGCGGGTTTGGCTATGGCTACACCTTC.

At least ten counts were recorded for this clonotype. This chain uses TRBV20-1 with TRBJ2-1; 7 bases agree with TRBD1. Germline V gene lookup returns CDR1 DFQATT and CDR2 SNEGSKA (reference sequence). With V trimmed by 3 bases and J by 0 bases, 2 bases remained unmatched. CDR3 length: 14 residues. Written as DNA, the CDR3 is TGCAGTGCTAGGGGGGACAGCTCCTACAATGAGCAGTTCTTC. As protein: CSARGDSSYNEQFF.

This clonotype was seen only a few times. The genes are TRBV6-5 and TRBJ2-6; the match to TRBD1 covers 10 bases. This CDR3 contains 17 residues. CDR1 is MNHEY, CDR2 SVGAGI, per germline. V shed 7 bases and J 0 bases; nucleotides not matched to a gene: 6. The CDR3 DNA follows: TGTGCCAGCACTTTGACAGGGGGCGCCTCTGGGGCCAACGTCCTGACTTTC. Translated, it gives CASTLTGGASGANVLTF.

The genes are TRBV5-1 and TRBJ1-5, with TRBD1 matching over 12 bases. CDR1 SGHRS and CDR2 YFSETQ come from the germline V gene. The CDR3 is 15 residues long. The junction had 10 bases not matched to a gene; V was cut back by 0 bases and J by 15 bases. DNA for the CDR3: TGCGCCAGCAGCTTGGATGGGGGACAGGGGGCGAATTTGCATTTT. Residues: CASSLDGGQGANLHF.

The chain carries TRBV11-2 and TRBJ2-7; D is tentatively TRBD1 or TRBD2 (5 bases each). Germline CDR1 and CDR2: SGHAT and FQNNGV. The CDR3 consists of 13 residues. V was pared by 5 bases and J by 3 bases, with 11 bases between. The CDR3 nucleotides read TGTGCCAGCAGCGGGACCCTTATCTACGAGCAGTACTTC. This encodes CASSGTLIYEQYF.

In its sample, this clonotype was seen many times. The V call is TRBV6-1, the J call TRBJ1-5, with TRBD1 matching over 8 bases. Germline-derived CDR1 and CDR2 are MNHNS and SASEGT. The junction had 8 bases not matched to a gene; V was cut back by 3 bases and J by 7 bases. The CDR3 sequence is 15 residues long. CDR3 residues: CASSEIYRGNQPQHF. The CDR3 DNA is TGTGCCAGCAGTGAGATATACAGGGGGAACCAGCCCCAGCATTTT.

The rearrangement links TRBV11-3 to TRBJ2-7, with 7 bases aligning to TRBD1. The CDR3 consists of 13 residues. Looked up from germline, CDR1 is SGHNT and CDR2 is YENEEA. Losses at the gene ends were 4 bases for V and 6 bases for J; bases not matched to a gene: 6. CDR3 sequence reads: CASSYITGVEQYF. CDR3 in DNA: TGTGCCAGCAGCTACATCACAGGGGTCGAGCAGTACTTC. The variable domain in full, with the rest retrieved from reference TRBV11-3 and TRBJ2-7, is EAGVVQSPRYKIIEKKQPVAFWCNPISGHNTLYWYLQNLGQGPELLIRYENEEAVDDSQLPKDRFSAERLKGVDSTLKIQPAELGDSAVYLCASSYITGVEQYFGPGTRLTVT.

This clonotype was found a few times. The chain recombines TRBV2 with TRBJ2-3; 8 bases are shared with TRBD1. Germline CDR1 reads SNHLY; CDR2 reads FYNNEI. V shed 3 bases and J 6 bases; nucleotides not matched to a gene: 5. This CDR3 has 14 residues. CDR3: CASSDQTGEDTQYF. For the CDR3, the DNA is TGTGCCAGCAGTGACCAGACAGGGGAGGATACGCAGTATTTT.

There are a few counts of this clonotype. CDR3 residues: CASKTGSNEQYF. In nucleotides, the CDR3 is TGTGCCAGCAAGACAGGGTCGAACGAGCAGTACTTC. The chain couples TRBV6-5 to TRBJ2-7; 7 bases fit TRBD1. The CDR3 runs to 12 residues. CDR1 and CDR2 (germline): MNHEY, SVGAGI. Germline trimming cut 7 bases from V and 5 bases from J; bases unmatched to any gene: 5.

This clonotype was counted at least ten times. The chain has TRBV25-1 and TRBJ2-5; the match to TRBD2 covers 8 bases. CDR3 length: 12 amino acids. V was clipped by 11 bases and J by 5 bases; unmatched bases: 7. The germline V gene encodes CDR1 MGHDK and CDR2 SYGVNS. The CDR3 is CAVSGGWETQYF. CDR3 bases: TGTGCCGTCAGCGGGGGTTGGGAGACCCAGTACTTC.

CDR3 protein: CASSPGTGVDEQYF. CDR3 nucleotides: TGTGCCAGCTCACCTGGGACAGGGGTCGACGAGCAGTACTTC. V gene TRBV18 combines with J gene TRBJ2-7, with 10 bases fitting TRBD1. Germline lookup yields CDR1 KGHSH and CDR2 LQKENI. The CDR3 contains 14 residues. V was clipped by 3 bases and J by 5 bases; unmatched bases: 4.

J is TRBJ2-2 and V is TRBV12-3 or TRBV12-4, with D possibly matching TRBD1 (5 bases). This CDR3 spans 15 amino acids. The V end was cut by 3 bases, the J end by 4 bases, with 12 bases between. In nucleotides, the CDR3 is TGTGCCAGCAGTTTTTGGACATCCGCCACCGGGGAGCTGTTTTTT. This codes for CASSFWTSATGELFF.

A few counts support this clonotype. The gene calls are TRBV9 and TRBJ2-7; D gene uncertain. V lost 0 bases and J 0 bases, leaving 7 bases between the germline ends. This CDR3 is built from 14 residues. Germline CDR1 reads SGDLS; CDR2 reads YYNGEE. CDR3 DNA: TGTGCCAGCAGCGTAGATGCATCCTCCTACGAGCAGTACTTC. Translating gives CASSVDASSYEQYF.

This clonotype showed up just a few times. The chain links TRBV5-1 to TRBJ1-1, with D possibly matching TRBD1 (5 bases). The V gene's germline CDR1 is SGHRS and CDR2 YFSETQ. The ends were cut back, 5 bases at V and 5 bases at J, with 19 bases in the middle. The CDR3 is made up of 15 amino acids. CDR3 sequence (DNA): TGCGCCAGCAGTGGGTACACCAGGGATTGGACTGAAGCTTTCTTT. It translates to CASSGYTRDWTEAFF.

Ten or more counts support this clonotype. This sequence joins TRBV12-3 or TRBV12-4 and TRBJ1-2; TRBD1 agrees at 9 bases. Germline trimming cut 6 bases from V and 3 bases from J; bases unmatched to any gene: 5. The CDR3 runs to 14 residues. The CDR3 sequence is CASRPGQGDYGYTF. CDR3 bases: TGTGCCAGCAGGCCGGGACAGGGAGACTATGGCTACACCTTC.

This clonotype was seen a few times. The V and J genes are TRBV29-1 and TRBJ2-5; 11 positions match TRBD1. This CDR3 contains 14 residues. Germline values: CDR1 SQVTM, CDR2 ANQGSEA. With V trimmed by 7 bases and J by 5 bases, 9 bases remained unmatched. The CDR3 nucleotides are TGCAGCGGGGCCGGGACAGGGGGGTCGGAGACCCAGTACTTC. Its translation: CSGAGTGGSETQYF.

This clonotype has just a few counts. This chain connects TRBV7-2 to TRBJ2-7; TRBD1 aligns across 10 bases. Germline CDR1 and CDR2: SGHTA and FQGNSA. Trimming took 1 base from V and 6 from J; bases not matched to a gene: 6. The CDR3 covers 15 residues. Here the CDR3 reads CASSLEGQGSREQYF. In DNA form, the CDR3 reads TGTGCCAGCAGCTTAGAGGGACAGGGGTCGCGCGAGCAGTACTTC.

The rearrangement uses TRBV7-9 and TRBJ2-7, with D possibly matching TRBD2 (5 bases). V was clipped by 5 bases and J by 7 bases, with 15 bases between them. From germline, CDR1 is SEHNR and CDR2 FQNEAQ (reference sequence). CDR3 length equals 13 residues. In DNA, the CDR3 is TGTGCCAGCAGCAAACAGAGGGCGGTAGAGCAGTACTTC. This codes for CASSKQRAVEQYF.

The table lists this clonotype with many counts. Here the CDR3 reads CATSRDSTDTQYF. The DNA of the CDR3 is TGTGCCACCAGCAGAGACAGCACAGATACGCAGTATTTT. The chain links TRBV15 to TRBJ2-3; D is ambiguous. Trimming removed 0 bases at V and 0 bases at J, with 1 base between. The length of the CDR3 is 13 residues. Per germline, CDR1 LNHNV and CDR2 YYDKDF (reference sequence).

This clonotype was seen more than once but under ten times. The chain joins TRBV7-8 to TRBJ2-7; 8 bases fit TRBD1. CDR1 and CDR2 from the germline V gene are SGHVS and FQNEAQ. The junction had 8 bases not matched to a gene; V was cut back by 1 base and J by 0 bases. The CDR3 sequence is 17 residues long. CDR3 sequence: CASSLGRGPPGSYEQYF. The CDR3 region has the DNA TGTGCCAGCAGCTTAGGCAGGGGGCCCCCAGGCTCCTACGAGCAGTACTTC.

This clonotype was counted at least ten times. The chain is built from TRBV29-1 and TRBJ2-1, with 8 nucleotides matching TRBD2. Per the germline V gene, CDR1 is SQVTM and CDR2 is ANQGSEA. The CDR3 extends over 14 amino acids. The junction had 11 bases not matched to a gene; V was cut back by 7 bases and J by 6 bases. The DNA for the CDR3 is TGCAGCGCCGACCCGGGACTAGGGGGCAATGAGCAGTTCTTC. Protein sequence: CSADPGLGGNEQFF.

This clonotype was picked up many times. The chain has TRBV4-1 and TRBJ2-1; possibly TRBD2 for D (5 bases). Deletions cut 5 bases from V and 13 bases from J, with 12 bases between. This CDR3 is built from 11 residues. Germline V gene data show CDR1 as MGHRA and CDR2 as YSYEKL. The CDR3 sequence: CASSSPSGQFF. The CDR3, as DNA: TGCGCCAGCAGCTCCCCCAGCGGACAGTTCTTC.